Below, 20 T cell receptor beta chains from the same sample are listed, as sequenced in a study of T cell responses to AZD1222 COVID-19 vaccine. The assay was immunoSEQ multiplex PCR, and TCRdb's table has in-frame clones only and misses some. Of 150,000 to 200,000 clones listed, 90% are singletons. The sample consisted of peripheral blood, taken 28 days after the second AZD1222 dose. Source of these receptors: an adult who received the AZD1222 COVID-19 vaccine.

This chain joins TRBV2 and TRBJ1-2, with 10 bases matching TRBD1. The CDR3 runs to 15 residues. Germline V lookup: CDR1 SNHLY, CDR2 FYNNEI. V dropped 5 bases and J dropped 6; count of bases not matched to a gene: 9. The CDR3 DNA reads TGTGCCAGCAGTCTCGGACAGGGGGTTATTGATGGCTACACCTTC. Translation gives CASSLGQGVIDGYTF.

The rearrangement joins TRBV24-1 to TRBJ2-5, with D unclear. The CDR3 has 11 residues. Trimming left V 3 bases short and J 5 bases short, with 3 bases between. CDR1 and CDR2 from the germline V gene are KGHDR and SFDVKD. CDR3 nucleotide sequence: TGTGCCACCAGTGATCTGGAGACCCAGTACTTC. Translated, it gives CATSDLETQYF.

V is TRBV4-3 and J is TRBJ2-1; 7 nucleotides agree with TRBD1. Per germline, CDR1 LGHNA and CDR2 YSLEER. J gave up 3 bases and V 3 bases, and 8 bases lay outside the gene matches. This CDR3 has 16 amino acids. The CDR3 DNA follows: TGCGCCAGCAGCCACCTATACAGGGGAAACTACAATGAGCAGTTCTTC. Residues: CASSHLYRGNYNEQFF.

J is TRBJ2-2 and V is TRBV5-4; 9 bases align to TRBD1. With 6 bases clipped from V and 6 bases from J, the junction kept 12 bases outside the gene matches. Germline assignment: CDR1 SGHNT and CDR2 YYREEE (reference sequence). CDR3 length equals 16 residues. CDR3 bases: TGTGCCAGCACTACCAGCCCGGACAGGGGTCCCGGGGAGCTGTTTTTT. It is translated as CASTTSPDRGPGELFF.

This sequence joins TRBV6-5 and TRBJ2-7; the D gene is possibly TRBD1 (5 bases). CDR1 and CDR2 (germline): MNHEY, SVGAGI. V lost 6 bases and J lost 2, with 14 bases in between. The CDR3 runs 14 residues. In nucleotides, the CDR3 is TGTGCCAGCAGAAGAACAGGCTTCACCTACGAGCAGTACTTC. Amino acid sequence: CASRRTGFTYEQYF.

V usage is TRBV9 and J usage is TRBJ2-3, with no clear D. The germline V gene encodes CDR1 SGDLS and CDR2 YYNGEE. V was trimmed by 4 bases and J by 5 bases, leaving 11 bases between them. There are 13 residues in the CDR3. The CDR3 sequence is CASSPRTGDTQYF. The CDR3 coding sequence is TGTGCCAGCAGCCCCCGGACGGGAGATACGCAGTATTTT. Filled out from reference TRBV9 and TRBJ2-3, the complete variable domain reads DSGVTQTPKHLITATGQRVTLRCSPRSGDLSVYWYQQSLDQGLQFLIQYYNGEERAKGNILERFSAQQFPDLHSELNLSSLELGDSALYFCASSPRTGDTQYFGPGTRLTVL.

This rearrangement joins TRBV28 to TRBJ1-6, with 8 nucleotides matching TRBD1. Trimming cost V 5 bases and J 4 bases; bases outside gene matches: 7. Looked up from germline, CDR1 is MDHEN and CDR2 is SYDVKM. There are 16 residues in the CDR3. CDR3 protein: CASSTRDRGYNSPLHF. The CDR3 DNA is TGTGCCAGCAGTACCCGAGACAGGGGATATAATTCACCCCTCCACTTT.

The chain employs TRBV7-2 and TRBJ1-1; 8 positions agree with TRBD1. CDR3 length: 14 amino acids. The J segment lost 3 bases and the V segment lost 2 bases, leaving 2 bases of the junction unmatched. Germline values: CDR1 SGHTA, CDR2 FQGNSA. CDR3: CASSLQGAYTEAFF. The CDR3 DNA sequence: TGTGCCAGCAGCTTACAGGGGGCTTACACTGAAGCTTTCTTT.

Concerning this clone itself: Relative to the germline gene, one junction end is altered; a read error may explain this. CDR3 sequence: CASSRGTGPYAF. As DNA, the CDR3 is TGTGCCAGCAGCCGTGGGACAGGGCCCTACGCCTTC. The V call is TRBV13, the J call TRBJ1-2; 9 bases agree with TRBD1. The CDR3 runs to 12 residues. Germline V gene sequence: CDR1 PRHDT, CDR2 FYEKMQ (reference sequence).

The chain recombines TRBV10-2 with TRBJ1-6; D is perhaps TRBD1 (5 bases). Trimming pared 0 bases from V and 6 bases from J, leaving 15 bases between. CDR1 and CDR2 (germline): WSHSY, SAAADI. This CDR3 spans 17 amino acids. CDR3 protein: CASSESVSGTFNSPLHF. The CDR3 coding sequence is TGCGCCAGCAGTGAGTCGGTGTCAGGGACTTTTAATTCACCCCTCCACTTT.

This chain uses TRBV18 with TRBJ1-2; D remains unclear. Trimming took off 3 bases at V and 5 bases at J, with 13 bases between the two ends. CDR3 length equals 14 residues. CDR1 is KGHSH, CDR2 LQKENI, per germline. CDR3 in DNA: TGTGCCAGCTCACCGACCACCGACGGATATGGCTACACCTTC. It specifies CASSPTTDGYGYTF.

The gene calls are TRBV10-3 and TRBJ2-2; the D gene is possibly TRBD2 (5 bases). V was shortened by 6 bases and J by 5 bases, with 10 bases between the two germline ends. Germline CDR1 reads ENHRY; CDR2 reads SYGVKD. The CDR3 totals 13 residues. CDR3: CAISTTGTGELFF. CDR3 bases: TGTGCCATCAGCACTACGGGGACCGGGGAGCTGTTTTTT.

The chain is built from TRBV5-1 and TRBJ1-4; D possibly corresponds to TRBD1 (6 bases). Germline V gives CDR1 SGHRS, CDR2 YFSETQ. Trimming stripped 4 bases from V and 8 bases from J, with 15 bases between. The CDR3 is 14 residues long. For the CDR3, the DNA is TGCGCCAGCAGCCCCAACAGGGTACAGGAAAAACTGTTTTTT. Translated: CASSPNRVQEKLFF.

CDR3 loop: CASKVTGPLEQYF. The CDR3 region has the DNA TGTGCCAGCAAGGTGACAGGGCCTCTCGAGCAGTACTTC. The rearrangement uses TRBV28 and TRBJ2-7; TRBD1 matches at 7 bases. The J segment lost 6 bases and the V segment lost 7 bases, leaving 9 bases of the junction unmatched. The CDR3 loop spans 13 amino acids. Germline V gives CDR1 MDHEN, CDR2 SYDVKM.

The chain has TRBV18 and TRBJ2-2; D is unresolved. Germline V CDR1 and CDR2: KGHSH, LQKENI. V gave up 0 bases and J gave up 5 bases, with 4 bases separating them. The CDR3 extends over 13 amino acids. CDR3 amino acids: CASSPPKTGELFF. The CDR3, as DNA: TGTGCCAGCTCACCACCAAAAACCGGGGAGCTGTTTTTT.

The chain is built from TRBV27 and TRBJ2-5; 7 nucleotides align to TRBD1. This CDR3 contains 12 residues. Germline lookup yields CDR1 MNHEY and CDR2 SMNVEV (reference sequence). J gave up 8 bases and V 4 bases, and 4 bases lay outside the gene matches. The CDR3 here is CASSSDRVTQYF. CDR3 DNA: TGTGCCAGCAGTTCCGACAGGGTTACCCAGTACTTC.

The chain has TRBV6-2 or TRBV6-3 and TRBJ2-7, with TRBD1 matching 7 bases. Trimming at V came to 2 bases and at J to 1 base, leaving 11 bases not matched to a gene. Germline CDR1 is MNHEY and CDR2 is SVGEGT. The CDR3 has 17 residues. In DNA form, the CDR3 reads TGTGCCAGCAGTTACGGGGGAAGGACAGGAAGTTCCTACGAGCAGTACTTC. Translated: CASSYGGRTGSSYEQYF.

The chain couples TRBV6-5 to TRBJ1-1; D is perhaps TRBD1 (5 bases). Germline assignment: CDR1 MNHEY and CDR2 SVGAGI. The CDR3 has 14 amino acids. Deletions cut 2 bases from V and 0 bases from J, with 7 bases between. The CDR3 DNA reads as TGTGCCAGCAGTTACGACAGAGTGAACACTGAAGCTTTCTTT. Residues: CASSYDRVNTEAFF.

This chain connects TRBV28 to TRBJ1-2; D ambiguous. Trimming left V 3 bases short and J 0 bases short, with 8 bases between. The CDR3 runs 14 residues. The V gene's germline CDR1 is MDHEN and CDR2 SYDVKM. CDR3: CASSLGSTNYGYTF. As DNA, the CDR3 is TGTGCCAGCAGTTTGGGCAGTACTAACTATGGCTACACCTTC.

This clone occurred a few times. As DNA, the CDR3 is TGTGCCAGCTCAACTCAGGGTAGTGGCTACGAGCAGTACTTC. It encodes CASSTQGSGYEQYF. The rearrangement links TRBV18 to TRBJ2-7; weak D call: TRBD1 (5 bases). The CDR3 spans 14 residues. CDR1 and CDR2 from the germline V gene are KGHSH and LQKENI. Trimming removed 5 bases at V and 3 bases at J, with 14 bases between.